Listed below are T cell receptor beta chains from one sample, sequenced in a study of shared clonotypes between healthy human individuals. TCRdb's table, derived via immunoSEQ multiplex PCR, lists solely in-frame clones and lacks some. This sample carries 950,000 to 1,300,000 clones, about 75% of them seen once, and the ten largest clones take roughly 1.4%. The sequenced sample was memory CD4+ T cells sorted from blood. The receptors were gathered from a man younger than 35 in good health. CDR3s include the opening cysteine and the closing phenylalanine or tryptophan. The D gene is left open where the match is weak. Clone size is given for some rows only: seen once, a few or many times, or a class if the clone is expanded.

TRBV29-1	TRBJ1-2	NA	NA	TGCAGCGTGGACCGCGGGACGGAAAAAACTAACTATGGCTACACCTTC	CSVDRGTEKTNYGYTF
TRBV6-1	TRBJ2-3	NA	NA	TGTGCCAGCAGTTTTTCAGATACGCAGTATTTT	CASSFSDTQYF
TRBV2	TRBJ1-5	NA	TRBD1	TGTGCCAGCAGCGTACAGGGGAGCAATCAGCCCCAGCATTTT	CASSVQGSNQPQHF
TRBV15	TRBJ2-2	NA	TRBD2	TGTGCCACCAGCAGAGGGGCTAGCGGGAGAAGGAACACCGGGGAGCTGTTTTTT	CATSRGASGRRNTGELFF
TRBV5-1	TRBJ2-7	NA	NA	TGCGCCAGCAGCTTCGAGACTCGCTACGAGCAGTACTTC	CASSFETRYEQYF
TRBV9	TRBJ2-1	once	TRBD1	TGTGCCAGCAGCGCCTCAGCTGGGCGACAGGGCACCCACAATGAGCAGTTCTTC	CASSASAGRQGTHNEQFF
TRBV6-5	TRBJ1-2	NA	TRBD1	TGTGCCAGCAGTAGGACAGGGGGCGCGGAGGGCTACACCTTC	CASSRTGGAEGYTF
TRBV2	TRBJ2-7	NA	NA	TGTGCCAGCACCCTCACCTGGGAGCAGTACTTC	CASTLTWEQYF
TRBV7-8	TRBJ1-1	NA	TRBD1	TGTGCCAGCACCGACCAGCCCGGGACAGGAGGTAGAGGAGCTTTCTTT	CASTDQPGTGGRGAFF
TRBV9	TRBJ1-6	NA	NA	TGTGCCAGCAGCTCGGGAAATTCACCCCTCCACTTT	CASSSGNSPLHF
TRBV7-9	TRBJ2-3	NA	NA	TGTGCCAGCAGCCCGACAGGATTAGGCACAGATACGCAGTATTTT	CASSPTGLGTDTQYF
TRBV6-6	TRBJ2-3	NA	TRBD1	TGTGCCAGCAGTTACGGCGGCAGGGGGACCGCAGATACGCAGTATTTT	CASSYGGRGTADTQYF
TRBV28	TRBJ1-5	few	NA	TGTGCCAGCAGTTTAAATGCAAGGGGGGGCAATCAGCCCCAGCATTTT	CASSLNARGGNQPQHF
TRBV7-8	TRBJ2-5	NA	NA	TGTGCCAGCAGCCTTGGGGCGAACCCGTACCAAGAGACCCAGTACTTC	CASSLGANPYQETQYF
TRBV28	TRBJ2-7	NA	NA	TGTGCCAGCAGTACCCCTGTTTCCTCCTACGAGCAGTACTTC	CASSTPVSSYEQYF
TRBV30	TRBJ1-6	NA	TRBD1	TGTGCCTGGAGCGGGGACAGGGGGCATTCACCCCTCCACTTT	CAWSGDRGHSPLHF
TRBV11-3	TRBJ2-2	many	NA	TGTGCCAGCAGTCCTACGAACACCGGGGAGCTGTTTTTT	CASSPTNTGELFF
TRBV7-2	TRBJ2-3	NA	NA	TGTGCCAGCAGCTTAGGGAGTAGGAACACAGATACGCAGTATTTT	CASSLGSRNTDTQYF
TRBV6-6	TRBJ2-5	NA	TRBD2	TGTGCCAGTCTAGCGGGGGTTTTAGAGACCCAGTACTTC	CASLAGVLETQYF
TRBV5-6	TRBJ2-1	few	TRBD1	TGTGCCAGCAGTGAGGGGACAGTCTACAATGAGCAGTTCTTC	CASSEGTVYNEQFF
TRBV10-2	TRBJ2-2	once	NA	TGCGCCAGCAACAGGATGGCAGCCACCGGGGAGCTGTTTTTT	CASNRMAATGELFF
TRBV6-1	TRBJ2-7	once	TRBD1	TGTGCCAGCAGTGACATCACCGGGACAGCTACTTACGAGCAGTACTTC	CASSDITGTATYEQYF
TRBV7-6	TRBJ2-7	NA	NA	TGTGCCAGCAGCCCCCATGACAACGAGCAGTACTTC	CASSPHDNEQYF
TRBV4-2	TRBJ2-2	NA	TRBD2	TGTGCCAGCAGCCTTGGGACTATGAACACCGGGGAGCTGTTTTTT	CASSLGTMNTGELFF
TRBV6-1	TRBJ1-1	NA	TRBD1	TGTGCCAGCAGTTACGACAGGGACGCTTTCTTT	CASSYDRDAFF
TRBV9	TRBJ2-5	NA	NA	TGTGCCAGCAGCGTAGTAGGAGGGGCCGAGACCCAGTACTTC	CASSVVGGAETQYF
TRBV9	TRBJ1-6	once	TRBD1	TGTGCCAGCAGCGGGGACAGGGGGACAGATAATTCACCCCTCCACTTT	CASSGDRGTDNSPLHF
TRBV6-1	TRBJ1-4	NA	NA	TGTGCCAGCTTATCCTGGGACGAAAAACTGTTTTTT	CASLSWDEKLFF
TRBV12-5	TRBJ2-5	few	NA	TGTGCTAGTGGACCACCCGGGACGGAGGCGCCCGGGACCCAGTACTTC	CASGPPGTEAPGTQYF
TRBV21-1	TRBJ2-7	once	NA	TGTGCCAGCAGCCCCCCCCTGGCTAGCGGGACTTCCTACGAGCAGTACTTC	CASSPPLASGTSYEQYF
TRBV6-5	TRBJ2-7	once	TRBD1	TGTGCCAGCAGTAGGTCCGGGACAGGGTACGAGCAGTACTTC	CASSRSGTGYEQYF
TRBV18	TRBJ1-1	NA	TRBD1	TGTGCCAGCTCGAACAGGGGGCAGGATGAAGCTTTCTTT	CASSNRGQDEAFF
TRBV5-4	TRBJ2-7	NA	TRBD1	TGTGCCAGCAGCTTTCCCGGGGGTCAGGGGGCTTACGAGCAGTACTTC	CASSFPGGQGAYEQYF
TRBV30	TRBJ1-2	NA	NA	TGTGCCTGGAGTCGTTTTGCTGGGGTGGCCCTAGGACATGGCTACACCTTC	CAWSRFAGVALGHGYTF
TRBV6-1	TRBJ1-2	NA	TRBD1	TGTGCCAGCAGAGGGACAGCCAACTATGGCTACACCTTC	CASRGTANYGYTF
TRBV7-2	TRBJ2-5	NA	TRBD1	TGTGCCAGCAGCTTAGCAGGGACAGTCCAAGAGACCCAGTACTTC	CASSLAGTVQETQYF
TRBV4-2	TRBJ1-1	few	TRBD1	TGTGCCAGCAGCCAAGGAGACAGGGGCGGCACTGAAGCTTTCTTT	CASSQGDRGGTEAFF
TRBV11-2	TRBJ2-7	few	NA	TGTGCCAGCAGCCCCTCCCGAGAGGGCGATCCAACCTACGAGCAGTACTTC	CASSPSREGDPTYEQYF